The subject of this entry is one TCR beta chain. The data originate from a study of blood T cell repertoires in COVID-19. Across the whole study: Samples taken during acute and convalescent COVID-19 were collected in the United States, Italy and Spain. The cDNA or gDNA used as material had been derived from T cells, B-cell-depleted T cells, or PBMCs.

Trimming took off 0 bases at V and 0 bases at J, with 20 bases between the two ends. The CDR3 has 19 amino acids. The germline V gene has CDR1 MNHEY and CDR2 SVGEGT. Per the study methods: How many nucleated cells were present was estimated from reference gene primer amplification. Assay: immunoSEQ multiplex PCR; the TCRdb copy retains only in-frame clones and omits some. The V and J calls and clone size come from that table; D and trimming were worked out from the DNA. The sample shows some 250,000 clones, around 90% of them seen only once. Sequenced: peripheral blood. The clonotype comes from a human donor in a cohort sampled during active COVID-19. The rearrangement uses TRBV6-2 or TRBV6-3 and TRBJ1-2, with a tentative D call TRBD1 (5 bases). The CDR3 DNA reads TGTGCCAGCAGTTACTCGACCAGGGCCCGTTTGAACGCTAACTATGGCTACACCTTC. Protein sequence: CASSYSTRARLNANYGYTF.